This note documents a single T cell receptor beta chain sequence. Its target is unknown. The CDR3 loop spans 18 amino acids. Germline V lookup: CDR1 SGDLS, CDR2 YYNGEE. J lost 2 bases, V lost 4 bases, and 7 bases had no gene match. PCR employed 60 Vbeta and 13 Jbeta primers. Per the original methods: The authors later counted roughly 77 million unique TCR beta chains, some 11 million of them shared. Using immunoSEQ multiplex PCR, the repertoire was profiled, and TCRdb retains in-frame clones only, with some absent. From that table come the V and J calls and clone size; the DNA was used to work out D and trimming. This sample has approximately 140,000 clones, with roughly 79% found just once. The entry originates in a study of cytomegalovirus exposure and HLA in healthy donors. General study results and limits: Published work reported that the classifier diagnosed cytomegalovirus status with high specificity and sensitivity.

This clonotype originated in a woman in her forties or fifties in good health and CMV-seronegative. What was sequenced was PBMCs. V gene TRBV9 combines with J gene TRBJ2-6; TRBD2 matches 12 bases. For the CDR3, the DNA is TGTGCCAGCAGCACGAGACTAGCGGGAGTTACTGGGGCCAACGTCCTGACTTTC. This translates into CASSTRLAGVTGANVLTF.